The entry below describes one T cell receptor (beta chain). What it binds is not known. The data derive from a study of cytomegalovirus exposure and HLA in healthy donors. Study overall: In an early release, HLA-typed donors contributed 90 million or so unique TCR sequences. Overall study findings and caveats: Presence/absence analyses assumed roughly uniform sequencing depth across donors.

It was with 60 Vbeta and 13 Jbeta primers that the PCR ran. Clones were sequenced by immunoSEQ multiplex PCR, and TCRdb holds only the in-frame ones, with some missing. The sample consists of around 68,000 clones, 85% of them appearing once. CDR1 and CDR2 from the germline V gene are MDHEN and SYDVKM. The trim removed 5 bases at V and 5 bases at J, leaving 8 bases unmatched. This CDR3 is built from 15 residues. The origin of this receptor is a female donor in good health and CMV-seronegative. This rearrangement joins TRBV28 to TRBJ2-7; 11 nucleotides align to TRBD2. Input material: PBMCs. Here the CDR3 reads CASSPPVAGGNEQYF. For the CDR3, the DNA is TGTGCCAGCAGTCCCCCGGTAGCGGGAGGGAACGAGCAGTACTTC.